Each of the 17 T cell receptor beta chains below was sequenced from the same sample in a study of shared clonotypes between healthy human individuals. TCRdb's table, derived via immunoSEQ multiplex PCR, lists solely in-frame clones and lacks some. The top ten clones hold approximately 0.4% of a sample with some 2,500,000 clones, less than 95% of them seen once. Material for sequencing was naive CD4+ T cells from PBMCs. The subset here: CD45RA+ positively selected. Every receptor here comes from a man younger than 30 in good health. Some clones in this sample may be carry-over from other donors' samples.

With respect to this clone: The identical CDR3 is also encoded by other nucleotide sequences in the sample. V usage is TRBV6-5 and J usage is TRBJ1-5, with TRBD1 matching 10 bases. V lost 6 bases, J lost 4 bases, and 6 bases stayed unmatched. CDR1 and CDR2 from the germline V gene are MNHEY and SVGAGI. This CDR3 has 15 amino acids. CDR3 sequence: CASRVDRGSNQPQHF. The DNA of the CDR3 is TGTGCCAGCAGGGTGGACAGGGGGTCGAATCAGCCCCAGCATTTT.

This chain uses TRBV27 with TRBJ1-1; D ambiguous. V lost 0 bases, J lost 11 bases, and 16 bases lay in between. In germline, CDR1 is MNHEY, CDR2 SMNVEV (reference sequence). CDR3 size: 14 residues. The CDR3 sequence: CASSLSVGRGEAFF. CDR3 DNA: TGTGCCAGCAGTTTATCGGTCGGCCGAGGCGAGGCTTTCTTT.

The CDR3 loop reads CASTLGPHRTDTQYF. The DNA of the CDR3 is TGCGCCAGCACCCTTGGGCCCCACCGCACAGATACGCAGTATTTT. V usage is TRBV5-1 and J usage is TRBJ2-3, with D uncertain. This CDR3 comprises 15 residues. The V and J ends lost 6 bases and 1 base respectively, with 15 bases between them. CDR1 and CDR2 (germline): SGHRS, YFSETQ. Full variable domain (missing parts from reference TRBV5-1 and TRBJ2-3): KAGVTQTPRYLIKTRGQQVTLSCSPISGHRSVSWYQQTPGQGLQFLFEYFSETQRNKGNFPGRFSGRQFSNSRSEMNVSTLELGDSALYLCASTLGPHRTDTQYFGPGTRLTVL.

CDR3 amino acids: CASSLDGGVQNTGELFF. Here the CDR3 DNA reads TGTGCCAGCAGTTTGGACGGTGGTGTTCAGAACACCGGGGAGCTGTTTTTT. This rearrangement joins TRBV27 to TRBJ2-2; unclear D gene. The length of the CDR3 is 17 residues. The V end was cut by 3 bases, the J end by 1 base, with 15 bases between. Germline V gene sequence: CDR1 MNHEY, CDR2 SMNVEV (reference sequence).

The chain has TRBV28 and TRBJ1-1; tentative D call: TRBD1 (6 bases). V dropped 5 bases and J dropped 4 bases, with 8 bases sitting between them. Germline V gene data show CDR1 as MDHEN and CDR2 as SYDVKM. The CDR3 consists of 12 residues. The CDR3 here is CASSDRSTEAFF. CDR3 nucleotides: TGTGCCAGCAGTGACAGGAGCACTGAAGCTTTCTTT.

CDR3: CATSTPSPSRQYF. CDR3 coding DNA: TGTGCCACCAGCACTCCCTCCCCGAGTCGGCAGTACTTC. The V and J genes are TRBV15 and TRBJ2-5; D is undetermined. Trimming left V 4 bases short and J 11 bases short, with 17 bases between. This CDR3 has 13 residues. Germline V gives CDR1 LNHNV, CDR2 YYDKDF (reference sequence).

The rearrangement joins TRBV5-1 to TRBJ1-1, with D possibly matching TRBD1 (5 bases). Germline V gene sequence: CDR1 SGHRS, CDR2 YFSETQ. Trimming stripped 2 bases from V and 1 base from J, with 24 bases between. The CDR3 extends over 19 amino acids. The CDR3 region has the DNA TGCGCCAGCAGCTTACATCACGATACAATAGACAGCAGGAACACTGAAGCTTTCTTT. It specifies CASSLHHDTIDSRNTEAFF.

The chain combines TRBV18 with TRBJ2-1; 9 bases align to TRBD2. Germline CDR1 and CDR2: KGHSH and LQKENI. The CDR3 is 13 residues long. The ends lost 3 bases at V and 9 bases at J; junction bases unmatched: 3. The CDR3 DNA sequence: TGTGCCAGCTCACCGCGGGAGGGAGGTGAGCAGTTCTTC. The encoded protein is CASSPREGGEQFF.

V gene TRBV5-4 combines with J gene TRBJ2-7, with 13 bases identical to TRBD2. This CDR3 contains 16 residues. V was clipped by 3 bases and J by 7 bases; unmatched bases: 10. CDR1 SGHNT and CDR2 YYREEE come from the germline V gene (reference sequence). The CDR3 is CASSSQISGLAGEQYF. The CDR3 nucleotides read TGTGCCAGCAGCTCTCAAATCTCGGGACTAGCGGGAGAGCAGTACTTC.

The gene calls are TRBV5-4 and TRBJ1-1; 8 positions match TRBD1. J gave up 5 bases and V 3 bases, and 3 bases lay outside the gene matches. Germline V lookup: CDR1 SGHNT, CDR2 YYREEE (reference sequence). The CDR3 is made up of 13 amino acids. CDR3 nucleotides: TGTGCCAGCAGCTCGGACAGGGAAACTGAAGCTTTCTTT. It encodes CASSSDRETEAFF.

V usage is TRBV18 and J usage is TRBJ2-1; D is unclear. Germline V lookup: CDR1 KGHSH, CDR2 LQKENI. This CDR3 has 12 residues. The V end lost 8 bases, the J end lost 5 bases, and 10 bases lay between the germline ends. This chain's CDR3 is CASGRLDNEQFF. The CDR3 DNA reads TGTGCCAGCGGTAGGCTCGACAATGAGCAGTTCTTC.

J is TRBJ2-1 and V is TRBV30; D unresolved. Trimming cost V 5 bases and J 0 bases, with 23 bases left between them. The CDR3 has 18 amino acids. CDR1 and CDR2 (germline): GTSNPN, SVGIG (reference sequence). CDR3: CAWANRRLTPSSYNEQFF. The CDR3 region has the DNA TGTGCCTGGGCCAACCGCAGATTGACACCGAGCTCCTACAATGAGCAGTTCTTC.

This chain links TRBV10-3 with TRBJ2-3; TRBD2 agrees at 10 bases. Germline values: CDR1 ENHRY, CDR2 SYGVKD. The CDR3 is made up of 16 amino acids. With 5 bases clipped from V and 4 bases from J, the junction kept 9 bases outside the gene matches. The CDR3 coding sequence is TGTGCCATCAGTACAACTTCTAGCGGGAGAGCAGATACGCAGTATTTT. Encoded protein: CAISTTSSGRADTQYF.

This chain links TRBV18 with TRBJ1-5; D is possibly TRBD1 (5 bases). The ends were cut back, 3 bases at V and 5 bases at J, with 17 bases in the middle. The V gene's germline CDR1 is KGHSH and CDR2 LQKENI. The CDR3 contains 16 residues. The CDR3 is CASSPGWGRVDQPQHF. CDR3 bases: TGTGCCAGCTCACCCGGCTGGGGCCGGGTGGATCAGCCCCAGCATTTT.

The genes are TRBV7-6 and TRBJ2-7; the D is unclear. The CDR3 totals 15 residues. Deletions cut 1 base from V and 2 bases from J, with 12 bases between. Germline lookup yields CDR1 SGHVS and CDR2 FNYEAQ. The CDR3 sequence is CASSLEGSPTYEQYF. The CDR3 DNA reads TGTGCCAGCAGCTTAGAGGGCAGTCCTACCTACGAGCAGTACTTC.

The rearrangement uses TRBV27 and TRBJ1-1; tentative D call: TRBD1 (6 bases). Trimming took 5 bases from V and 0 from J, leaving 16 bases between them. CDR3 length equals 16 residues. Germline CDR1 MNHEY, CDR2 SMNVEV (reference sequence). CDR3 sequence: CASSPRTVIMNTEAFF. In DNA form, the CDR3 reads TGTGCCAGCAGTCCGCGGACAGTCATCATGAACACTGAAGCTTTCTTT.

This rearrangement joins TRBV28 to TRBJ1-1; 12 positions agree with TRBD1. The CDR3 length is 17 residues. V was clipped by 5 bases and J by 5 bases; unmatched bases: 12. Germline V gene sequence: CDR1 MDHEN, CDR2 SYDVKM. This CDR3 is CASSALPGQGAHTEAFF. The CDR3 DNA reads TGTGCCAGCAGTGCCTTACCGGGACAGGGGGCGCATACTGAAGCTTTCTTT.